Each of the 12 T cell receptor beta chains below was sequenced from the same sample in a study of cytomegalovirus exposure and HLA in healthy donors. This PCR relied on a set of 60 Vbeta primers and 13 Jbeta primers. Using immunoSEQ multiplex PCR, the repertoire was profiled, and TCRdb retains in-frame clones only, with some absent. The sample has about 200,000 clones; 65% to 80% are singletons. The specimen was PBMCs. The receptors derive from a young woman in good health and CMV-seropositive.

The V and J genes are TRBV7-6 and TRBJ2-3, with D maybe TRBD2 (7 bases). The germline V gene has CDR1 SGHVS and CDR2 FNYEAQ. V was shortened by 4 bases and J by 4 bases, with 9 bases between the two germline ends. This CDR3 region has 13 residues. CDR3 in amino acids: CASSWGGADTQYF. In DNA form, the CDR3 reads TGTGCCAGCAGCTGGGGGGGCGCAGATACGCAGTATTTT. The complete variable domain, with remaining parts taken from reference TRBV7-6 and TRBJ2-3, reads GAGVSQSPRYKVTKRGQDVALRCDPISGHVSLYWYRQALGQGPEFLTYFNYEAQQDKSGLPNDRFSAERPEGSISTLTIQRTEQRDSAMYRCASSWGGADTQYFGPGTRLTVL.

The rearrangement joins TRBV13 to TRBJ1-2; 7 bases are shared with TRBD1. J lost 2 bases, V lost 4 bases, and 13 bases had no gene match. From germline, CDR1 is PRHDT and CDR2 FYEKMQ (reference sequence). This CDR3 region has 17 residues. CDR3 bases: TGTGCCAGCAGCTCAAAGTTCAGGACAGGATTAAACTATGGCTACACCTTC. Encoded protein: CASSSKFRTGLNYGYTF. Using reference TRBV13 and TRBJ1-2 for the parts outside the CDR3, the full variable domain is AAGVIQSPRHLIKEKRETATLKCYPIPRHDTVYWYQQGPGQDPQFLISFYEKMQSDKGSIPDRFSAQQFSDYHSELNMSSLELGDSALYFCASSSKFRTGLNYGYTFGSGTRLTVV.

The rearrangement uses TRBV30 and TRBJ1-4; D call uncertain. Germline CDR1 is GTSNPN and CDR2 is SVGIG (reference sequence). CDR3 length: 14 residues. Trimming took off 2 bases at V and 8 bases at J, with 15 bases between the two ends. The DNA of the CDR3 is TGTGCCTGGAGTATTAGATCGCTTTTCGAAAAACTGTTTTTT. This encodes CAWSIRSLFEKLFF.

The J gene is TRBJ2-3, the V gene TRBV7-9; no clear D. The CDR3 has 15 amino acids. Trimming shortened V by 1 base and J by 2 bases, and 10 bases separated the two germline ends. CDR1 and CDR2 from the germline V gene are SEHNR and FQNEAQ (reference sequence). The CDR3 region has the DNA TGTGCCAGCAGCTTAGTCAGGTTCGCCACAGATACGCAGTATTTT. This encodes CASSLVRFATDTQYF.

CDR3 coding DNA: TGTGCCAGCACTACAGGGGGCAATCAGCCCCAGCATTTT. It is translated as CASTTGGNQPQHF. The chain links TRBV6-5 to TRBJ1-5; TRBD1 agrees at 7 bases. Germline loops: CDR1 MNHEY, CDR2 SVGAGI. The CDR3 contains 13 residues. Losses at the gene ends were 7 bases for V and 2 bases for J; bases not matched to a gene: 2.

V and J are TRBV6-6 and TRBJ1-2; D unclear. The V gene's germline CDR1 is MNHNY and CDR2 SVGAGI (reference sequence). The CDR3 sequence is 14 residues long. V gave up 2 bases and J gave up 8 bases, with 15 bases separating them. The CDR3 DNA follows: TGTGCCAGCAGTTACGTAGGCGGAGCTGGGGGCTACACCTTC. This encodes CASSYVGGAGGYTF.

This clone occurred many times. V usage is TRBV2 and J usage is TRBJ2-2; 8 bases line up with TRBD2. V was clipped by 2 bases and J by 6 bases; unmatched bases: 2. From germline, CDR1 is SNHLY and CDR2 FYNNEI. The CDR3 runs 14 residues. The CDR3 loop reads CASSELAGAGELFF. The CDR3 bases are TGTGCCAGCAGTGAACTAGCGGGTGCCGGGGAGCTGTTTTTT. Combining the CDR3 with reference TRBV2 and TRBJ2-2 gives the whole variable domain EPEVTQTPSHQVTQMGQEVILRCVPISNHLYFYWYRQILGQKVEFLVSFYNNEISEKSEIFDDQFSVERPDGSNFTLKIRSTKLEDSAMYFCASSELAGAGELFFGEGSRLTVL.

This chain uses TRBV18 with TRBJ1-1; 8 bases map to TRBD1. V lost 6 bases, J lost 1 base, and 1 base stayed unmatched. Per the germline V gene, CDR1 is KGHSH and CDR2 is LQKENI. CDR3 length: 13 residues. Here the CDR3 DNA reads TGTGCCAGCTCGACAGGGGAGAACACTGAAGCTTTCTTT. It is translated as CASSTGENTEAFF.

The rearrangement links TRBV5-6 to TRBJ2-7; 16 nucleotides line up with TRBD2. Losses at the gene ends were 4 bases for V and 5 bases for J; bases not matched to a gene: 9. The CDR3 length is 17 residues. The germline V gene encodes CDR1 SGHDT and CDR2 YYEEEE. CDR3 loop: CASSPLPGLAGGNEQYF. As DNA, the CDR3 is TGTGCCAGCAGCCCACTACCGGGACTAGCGGGAGGGAACGAGCAGTACTTC.

V gene TRBV6-6 combines with J gene TRBJ2-7; 7 nucleotides agree with TRBD1. V lost 5 bases and J lost 3; bases outside the gene matches: 1. The CDR3 consists of 12 residues. The V gene's germline CDR1 is MNHNY and CDR2 SVGAGI (reference sequence). The CDR3 loop is CASSGDSYEQYF. CDR3 coding DNA: TGTGCCAGCAGTGGGGACAGCTACGAGCAGTACTTC.

This clone was observed a single time. This chain connects TRBV5-1 to TRBJ2-7, with 8 nucleotides matching TRBD2. Germline V CDR1 and CDR2: SGHRS, YFSETQ. V was clipped by 4 bases and J by 2 bases; unmatched bases: 11. The CDR3 contains 16 residues. In DNA form, the CDR3 reads TGCGCCAGCAGCCGTCGGGAGGGCGAACCTCCCTACGAGCAGTACTTC. Its translation: CASSRREGEPPYEQYF.

The genes are TRBV5-4 and TRBJ2-5; D might be TRBD2 (5 bases). CDR1 and CDR2 from the germline V gene are SGHNT and YYREEE (reference sequence). V was clipped by 0 bases and J by 5 bases, with 11 bases between them. The CDR3 is 14 amino acids. CDR3 protein: CASSLGGNGETQYF. CDR3 DNA sequence: TGTGCCAGCAGCTTGGGAGGGAACGGGGAGACCCAGTACTTC. The full variable domain, its missing parts supplied by reference TRBV5-4 and TRBJ2-5, is ETGVTQSPTHLIKTRGQQVTLRCSSQSGHNTVSWYQQALGQGPQFIFQYYREEENGRGNFPPRFSGLQFPNYSSELNVNALELDDSALYLCASSLGGNGETQYFGPGTRLLVL.